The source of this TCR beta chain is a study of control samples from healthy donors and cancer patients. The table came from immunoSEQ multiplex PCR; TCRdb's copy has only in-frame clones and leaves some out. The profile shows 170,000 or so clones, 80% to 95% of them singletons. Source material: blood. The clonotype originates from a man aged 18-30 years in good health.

The CDR3 is CASTNSRRGQFF. CDR3 nucleotides: TGTGCCAGCACCAACTCTCGCAGGGGACAGTTCTTC. V gene TRBV6-5 combines with J gene TRBJ2-1; D perhaps matches TRBD1 (6 bases). Germline V CDR1 and CDR2: MNHEY, SVGAGI. The V end lost 7 bases, the J end lost 13 bases, and 17 bases lay between the germline ends. The CDR3 extends over 12 amino acids.